Each of the 14 T cell receptor beta chains below was sequenced from the same sample in a study of blood T cells in healthy people across ages. A second PCR of about 6 to 12 cycles used a sample-barcoded 5' primer and a J-beta primer mix. Using its own MiXCR run on the 5' RACE reads, TCRdb lists one record per CDR3 protein. The sample comprises about 680,000 distinct CDR3 sequences, around half of which are singletons, and roughly 30% rests with the top ten. Source material: blood. The origin of the receptors is a woman aged 60-75 years in good health.

This clonotype was counted a few times. The rearrangement uses TRBV20-1 and TRBJ1-1; TRBD1 is a possible D gene (5 bases). This CDR3 is built from 12 residues. CDR1 and CDR2 from the germline V gene are DFQATT and SNEGSKA (reference sequence). V shed 6 bases and J shed 11 bases, with 19 bases lying between them. Written as DNA, the CDR3 is TGCAGTGCCCGAGGGGCCCCACCGGAGGCTTTCTTT. Translating gives CSARGAPPEAFF.

This chain joins TRBV30 and TRBJ1-2; D call uncertain. The germline V and J ends were trimmed by 2 bases and 3 bases, with 13 bases remaining between them. Germline CDR1 and CDR2: GTSNPN and SVGIG (reference sequence). The CDR3 runs 14 residues. CDR3 DNA: TGTGCCTGGAGTAGACCGGAATATTACTATGGCTACACCTTC. Protein product: CAWSRPEYYYGYTF.

This clonotype came up a few times. The rearrangement joins TRBV4-3 to TRBJ1-1, with D possibly TRBD1 on 5 matching bases. The V gene lost 0 bases and the J gene lost 5 bases, with 10 bases spanning the gap. The CDR3 extends over 14 amino acids. CDR1 LGHNA and CDR2 YSLEER come from the germline V gene. The CDR3 region has the DNA TGCGCCAGCAGCCAAGATAAATGGGGGACTGAAGCTTTCTTT. Protein sequence: CASSQDKWGTEAFF.

The chain employs TRBV4-3 and TRBJ2-7, with 11 bases fitting TRBD1. Trimming cost V 1 base and J 4 bases; bases outside gene matches: 6. This CDR3 has 16 amino acids. Germline lookup yields CDR1 LGHNA and CDR2 YSLEER. The CDR3 reads CASSQGTDRGRYEQYF. In DNA form, the CDR3 reads TGCGCCAGCAGCCAAGGGACGGACAGGGGGCGATACGAGCAGTACTTC.

This clonotype has more than one count but fewer than ten. The V call is TRBV20-1, the J call TRBJ1-2; no clear D. Germline CDR1 DFQATT, CDR2 SNEGSKA (reference sequence). The CDR3 length is 14 residues. V was shortened by 3 bases and J by 2 bases, with 13 bases between the two germline ends. CDR3 sequence (DNA): TGCAGTGCTAGCGCAGTTAATCAGAACTATGGCTACACCTTC. Translated: CSASAVNQNYGYTF.

A few counts support this clonotype. The V gene is TRBV20-1, the J gene TRBJ2-1, with 13 bases aligning to TRBD2. CDR1 is DFQATT, CDR2 SNEGSKA, per germline (reference sequence). V dropped 5 bases and J dropped 9; count of bases not matched to a gene: 7. This CDR3 is built from 14 residues. In DNA form, the CDR3 reads TGCAGTGCTTCCCCGGGACTAGCGGGAAGTGAGCAGTTCTTC. Translation: CSASPGLAGSEQFF.

This clonotype was counted only a few times. This chain links TRBV4-2 with TRBJ2-3, with 10 bases aligning to TRBD2. Trimming cost V 4 bases and J 3 bases; bases outside gene matches: 13. The V gene's germline CDR1 is LGHNA and CDR2 YNFKEQ. The CDR3 consists of 18 residues. The CDR3 loop is CASSLRGALAGGTDTQYF. As DNA, the CDR3 is TGTGCCAGCAGCCTCCGGGGGGCCTTAGCGGGAGGTACAGATACGCAGTATTTT.

This chain uses TRBV7-2 with TRBJ2-5; the D gene is possibly TRBD2 (6 bases). TRBJ2-7 matches the DNA end more closely, so the J call is doubtful. The CDR3 is 15 residues long. Germline V gene sequence: CDR1 SGHTA, CDR2 FQGNSA. DNA of the CDR3: TGTGCCAGCAGCTTAGGGGCTCCCTTGGGGGGCGAGCAGTACTTC. This encodes CASSLGAPLGGEQYF.

The chain uses TRBV5-6 and TRBJ2-1; D is perhaps TRBD1 or TRBD2 (5 bases each). Germline V gene sequence: CDR1 SGHDT, CDR2 YYEEEE. This CDR3 has 14 residues. V lost 1 base and J 7 bases, leaving 12 bases between the germline ends. The CDR3 DNA reads TGTGCCAGCAGCTTGAACATGGGGGATAATGAGCAGTTCTTC. Encoded protein: CASSLNMGDNEQFF. The variable domain in full, with the rest retrieved from reference TRBV5-6 and TRBJ2-1, is DAGVTQSPTHLIKTRGQQVTLRCSPKSGHDTVSWYQQALGQGPQFIFQYYEEEERQRGNFPDRFSGHQFPNYSSELNVNALLLGDSALYLCASSLNMGDNEQFFGPGTRLTVL.

The genes are TRBV14 and TRBJ2-3, with D unresolved. Trimming removed 0 bases from V and 5 bases from J, with 6 bases in between. CDR1 is SGHDN and CDR2 is FVKESK in the germline V gene. The length of the CDR3 is 13 residues. In DNA, the CDR3 is TGTGCCAGCAGCCAAGATGAGGAAGATACGCAGTATTTT. This encodes CASSQDEEDTQYF.

The table lists this clonotype with a few counts. CDR3 region: CASSLEARNEQYF. Written as DNA, the CDR3 is TGTGCCAGCAGCTTAGAGGCCAGGAACGAGCAGTACTTC. The genes are TRBV11-1 and TRBJ2-7; unclear D gene. This CDR3 comprises 13 residues. Trimming pared 1 base from V and 5 bases from J, leaving 9 bases between. Germline CDR1 is SGHAT and CDR2 is FQDESV (reference sequence).

The chain recombines TRBV14 with TRBJ2-7; no clear D. The CDR3 runs 12 residues. Trimming shortened V by 9 bases and J by 3 bases, and 12 bases separated the two germline ends. Germline V gene lookup returns CDR1 SGHDN and CDR2 FVKESK. CDR3: CASPGPGYEQYF. The CDR3 DNA reads as TGTGCCAGTCCCGGGCCAGGCTACGAGCAGTACTTC.

This clonotype appeared once. The chain has TRBV30 and TRBJ2-5, with D unresolved. The CDR3 contains 10 residues. Trimming removed 5 bases at V and 11 bases at J, with 12 bases between. The V gene's germline CDR1 is GTSNPN and CDR2 SVGIG (reference sequence). The CDR3 DNA reads TGTGCCTGGGGGTTTTATGAGCAGTACTTC. It translates to CAWGFYEQYF.

This clonotype was detected only a few times. The V and J genes are TRBV9 and TRBJ2-7, with TRBD2 as a possible D gene (5 bases). CDR3 length equals 14 residues. Germline CDR1 and CDR2: SGDLS and YYNGEE. The V end was cut by 4 bases, the J end by 0 bases, with 11 bases between. The CDR3 bases are TGTGCCAGCAGCACCGGGGAAACCTCCTACGAGCAGTACTTC. Protein sequence: CASSTGETSYEQYF.